The present T cell receptor (beta chain) was sequenced within a study of blood T cell repertoires in COVID-19 (dated by TCRdb to 2018 to 2020). At the level of the whole study: Samples covering the acute and convalescent phases of COVID-19 were provided by collaborators in the United States, Italy and Spain. A de-identified subject ID, COVID-19 status, age in years and sex were almost always included in the sample metadata. The samples were drawn from two sources: the first 160 participants of the ongoing ImmuneRACE study, and 1,000 to 1,500 subjects contributed by 6 global collaborators. The dataset comprised deeply sampled blood TCRbeta repertoires from subjects exposed to, actively infected with, or recovered from COVID-19. The repertoires were released in a freely available public database intended as a resource for research on the immune response to SARS-CoV-2. The material from the prospective study consisted of cDNA or gDNA derived from T cells, B-cell-depleted T cells, or PBMCs. Where available, HLA class I and class II types were obtained from metadata supplied by the sample provider rather than from assay-based typing. Overall results and qualifications from the work: The quantity of clinical and demographic metadata differed by source and by participant and was supplied without curation.

The immunoSEQ Assay, a bias-controlled multiplex PCR, was used to amplify TCRbeta CDR3 regions from genomic DNA. For the original study's pipeline: Within the assay, amplification of reference gene primers was used to estimate how many nucleated cells each sample contained. To quantify the absolute abundance of each unique TCRbeta CDR3 rearrangement, sequence reads were collapsed and filtered. For each sample, productive Simpson clonality was calculated as the square root of Simpson's diversity index over productive rearrangements. Sourced from immuneACCESS, this table was stored by TCRdb with only in-frame sequences that have V and J called. A share of the clones is absent; for the studies checked, an unresolved V gene accounts for under half, and the remainder has no known explanation. D and trimming come from the DNA, and the V and J calls and clone size come from that table. This sample comprises roughly 130,000 clones, around 85% of them detected only once. The ten largest clonotypes hold roughly 3% of the sample.

Collaborating institutions collected whole blood in K2EDTA tubes following their own protocols. For TCRbeta analysis, collaborators shipped samples in one of three forms: frozen whole blood, isolated PBMCs, or DNA extracted from either of those sample types. V is clipped by 6 bases and J by 1 base, and the sequence between their germline boundaries is 16 bases long. The germline V gene (reference sequence) yields SGHKS for CDR1 and YYEKEE for CDR2. The CDR3 sequence holds 16 residues, the cysteine and phenylalanine included. The sequence is cut down to CDR3 DNA, 48 bases in frame from base 1. This clone showed up just once. The clone's antigen remains unknown. Base qualities are missing; no much larger clone stands one base away.

The specimen sequenced was peripheral blood. The V and J genes are TRBV5-5 and TRBJ2-2, and the D gene may be TRBD1, 5 bases matching. This TCR derives from a woman older than 75 with acute or convalescent COVID-19. This receptor carries the CDR3 CASTLGVQRNTGELFF. The nucleotides are TGTGCCAGCACCCTAGGGGTACAGAGGAACACCGGGGAGCTGTTTTTT.